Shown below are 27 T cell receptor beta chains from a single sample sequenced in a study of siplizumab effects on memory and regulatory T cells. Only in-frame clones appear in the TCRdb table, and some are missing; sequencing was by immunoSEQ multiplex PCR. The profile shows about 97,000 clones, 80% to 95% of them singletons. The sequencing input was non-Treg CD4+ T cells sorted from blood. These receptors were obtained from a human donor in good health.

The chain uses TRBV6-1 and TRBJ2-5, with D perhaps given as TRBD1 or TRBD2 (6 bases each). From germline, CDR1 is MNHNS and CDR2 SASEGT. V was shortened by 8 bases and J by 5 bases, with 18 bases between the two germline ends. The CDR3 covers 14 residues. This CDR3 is CASGGGTYPETQYF. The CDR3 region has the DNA TGTGCCAGCGGGGGCGGGACCTACCCGGAGACCCAGTACTTC.

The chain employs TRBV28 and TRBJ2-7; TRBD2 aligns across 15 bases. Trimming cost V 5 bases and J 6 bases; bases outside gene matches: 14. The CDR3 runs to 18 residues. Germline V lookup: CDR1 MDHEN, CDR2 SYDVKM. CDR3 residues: CASSPPGPGLAGGGEQYF. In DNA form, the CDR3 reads TGTGCCAGCAGTCCCCCCGGACCGGGACTAGCGGGAGGAGGCGAGCAGTACTTC.

The CDR3 nucleotides read TGCGCCAGCAGCTTGGGGGCAGGGAATTCCTACAATGAGCAGTTCTTC. Its protein is CASSLGAGNSYNEQFF. The chain couples TRBV5-1 to TRBJ2-1, with D tentatively TRBD1 (5 bases). The CDR3 spans 16 residues. Germline CDR1 is SGHRS and CDR2 is YFSETQ. V was shortened by 0 bases and J by 1 base, with 11 bases between the two germline ends.

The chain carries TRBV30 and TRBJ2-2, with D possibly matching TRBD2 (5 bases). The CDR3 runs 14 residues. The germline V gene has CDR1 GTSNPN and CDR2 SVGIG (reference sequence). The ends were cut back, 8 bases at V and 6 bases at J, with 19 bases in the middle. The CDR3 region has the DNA TGTGCCGTCCCGGGGTCTGGCCATCCCGGGGAGCTGTTTTTT. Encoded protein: CAVPGSGHPGELFF. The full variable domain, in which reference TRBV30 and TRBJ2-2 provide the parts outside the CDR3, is SQTIHQWPATLVQPVGSPLSLECTVEGTSNPNLYWYRQAAGRGLQLLFYSVGIGQISSEVPQNLSASRPQDRQFILSSKKLLLSDSGFYLCAVPGSGHPGELFFGEGSRLTVL.

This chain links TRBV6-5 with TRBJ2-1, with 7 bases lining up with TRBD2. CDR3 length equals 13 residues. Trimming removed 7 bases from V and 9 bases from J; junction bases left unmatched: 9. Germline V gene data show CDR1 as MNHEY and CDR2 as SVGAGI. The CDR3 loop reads CASTREASAEQFF. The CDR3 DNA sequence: TGTGCCAGCACCCGGGAGGCCTCTGCTGAGCAGTTCTTC.

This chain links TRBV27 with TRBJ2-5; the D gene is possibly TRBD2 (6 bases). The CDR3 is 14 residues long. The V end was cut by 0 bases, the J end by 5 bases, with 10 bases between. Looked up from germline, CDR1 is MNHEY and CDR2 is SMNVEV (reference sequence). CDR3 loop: CASSLSPGRETQYF. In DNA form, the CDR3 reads TGTGCCAGCAGTTTATCCCCAGGGAGGGAGACCCAGTACTTC.

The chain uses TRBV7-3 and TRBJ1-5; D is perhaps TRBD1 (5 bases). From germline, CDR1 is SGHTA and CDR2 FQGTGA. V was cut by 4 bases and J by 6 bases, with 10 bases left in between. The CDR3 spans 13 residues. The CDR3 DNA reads TGTGCCAGCAGCTGGGGGGTAGGTCAGCCCCAGCATTTT. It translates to CASSWGVGQPQHF.

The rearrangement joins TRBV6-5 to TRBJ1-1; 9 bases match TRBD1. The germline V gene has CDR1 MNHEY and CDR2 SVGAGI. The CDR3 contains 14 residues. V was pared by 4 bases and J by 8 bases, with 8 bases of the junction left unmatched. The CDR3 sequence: CASSFSGQGSEAFF. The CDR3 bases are TGTGCCAGCAGTTTTTCCGGACAGGGGTCAGAAGCTTTCTTT.

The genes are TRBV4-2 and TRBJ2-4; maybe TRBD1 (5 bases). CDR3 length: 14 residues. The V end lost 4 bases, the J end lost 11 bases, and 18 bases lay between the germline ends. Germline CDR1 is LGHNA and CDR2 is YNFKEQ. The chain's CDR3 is CASSPPVDTMVQYF. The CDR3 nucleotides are TGTGCCAGCAGCCCTCCTGTGGACACTATGGTTCAGTACTTC.

The CDR3 nucleotides read TGTGCCAGCAGTGAATTCGGTGAGGGGGGCGTTGAGACCCAGTACTTC. Translation: CASSEFGEGGVETQYF. V is TRBV25-1 and J is TRBJ2-5, with D perhaps given as TRBD1 or TRBD2 (6 bases each). The length of the CDR3 is 16 residues. Per the germline V gene, CDR1 is MGHDK and CDR2 is SYGVNS. V was pared by 1 base and J by 5 bases, with 17 bases between. Together with reference TRBV25-1 and TRBJ2-5, the CDR3 gives the full variable domain: EADIYQTPRYLVIGTGKKITLECSQTMGHDKMYWYQQDPGMELHLIHYSYGVNSTEKGDLSSESTVSRIRTEHFPLTLESARPSHTSQYLCASSEFGEGGVETQYFGPGTRLLVL.

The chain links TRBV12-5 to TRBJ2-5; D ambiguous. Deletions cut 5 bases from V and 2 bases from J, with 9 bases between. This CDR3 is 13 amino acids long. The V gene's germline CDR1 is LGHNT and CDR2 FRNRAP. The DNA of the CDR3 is TGTGCTAGTGGTCTGGGAAGTCAAGAGACCCAGTACTTC. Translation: CASGLGSQETQYF.

DNA of the CDR3: TGTGCCAGCAGCTTGGATTACGGCACCGGGGAGCTGTTTTTT. Its translation: CASSLDYGTGELFF. The V and J genes are TRBV5-5 and TRBJ2-2; no clear D. V lost 0 bases and J lost 4, with 7 bases in between. CDR1 and CDR2 (germline): SGHKS, YYEKEE (reference sequence). This CDR3 is built from 14 residues.

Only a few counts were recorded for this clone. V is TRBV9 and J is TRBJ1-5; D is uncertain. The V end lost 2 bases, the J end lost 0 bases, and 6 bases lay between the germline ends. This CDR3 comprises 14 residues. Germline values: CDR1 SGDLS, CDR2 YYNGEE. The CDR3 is CASSVTGSNQPQHF. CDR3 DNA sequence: TGTGCCAGCAGCGTGACGGGTAGCAATCAGCCCCAGCATTTT.

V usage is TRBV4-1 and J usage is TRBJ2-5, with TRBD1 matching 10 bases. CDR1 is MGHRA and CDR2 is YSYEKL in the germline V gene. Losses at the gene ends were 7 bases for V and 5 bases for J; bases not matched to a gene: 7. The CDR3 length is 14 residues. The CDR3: CASMGTGVDETQYF. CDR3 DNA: TGCGCCAGCATGGGGACAGGGGTAGACGAGACCCAGTACTTC.

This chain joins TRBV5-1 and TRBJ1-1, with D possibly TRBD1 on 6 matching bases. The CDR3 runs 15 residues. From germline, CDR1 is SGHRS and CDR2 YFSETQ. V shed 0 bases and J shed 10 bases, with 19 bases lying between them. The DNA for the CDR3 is TGCGCCAGCAGCTTGGGTTCGGAGGGGGTTCCTTTAGCTTTCTTT. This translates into CASSLGSEGVPLAFF.

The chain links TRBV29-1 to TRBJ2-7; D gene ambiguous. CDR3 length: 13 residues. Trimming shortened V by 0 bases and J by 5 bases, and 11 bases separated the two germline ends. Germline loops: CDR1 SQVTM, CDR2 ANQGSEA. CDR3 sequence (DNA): TGCAGCGTTGAAGACCGGGTTACTAACGAGCAGTACTTC. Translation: CSVEDRVTNEQYF.

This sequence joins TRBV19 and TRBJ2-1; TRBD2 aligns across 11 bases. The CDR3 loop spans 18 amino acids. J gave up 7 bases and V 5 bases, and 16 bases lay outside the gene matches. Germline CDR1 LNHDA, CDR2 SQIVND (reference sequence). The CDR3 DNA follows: TGTGCCAGTAGTGCGACCCGAGTGACTAGCGGGATTTGGAATGAGCAGTTCTTC. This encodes CASSATRVTSGIWNEQFF.

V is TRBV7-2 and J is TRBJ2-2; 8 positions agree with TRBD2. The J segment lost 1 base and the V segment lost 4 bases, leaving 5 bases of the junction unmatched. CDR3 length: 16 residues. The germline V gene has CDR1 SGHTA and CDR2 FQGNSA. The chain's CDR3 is CASSWRLARNTGELFF. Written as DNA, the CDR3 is TGTGCCAGCAGCTGGAGACTAGCGCGGAACACCGGGGAGCTGTTTTTT.

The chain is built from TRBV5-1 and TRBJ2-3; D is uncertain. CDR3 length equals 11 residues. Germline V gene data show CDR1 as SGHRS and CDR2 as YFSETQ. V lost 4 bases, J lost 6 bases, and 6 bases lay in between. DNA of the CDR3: TGCGCCAGCAGCATAGCTGATACGCAGTATTTT. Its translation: CASSIADTQYF.

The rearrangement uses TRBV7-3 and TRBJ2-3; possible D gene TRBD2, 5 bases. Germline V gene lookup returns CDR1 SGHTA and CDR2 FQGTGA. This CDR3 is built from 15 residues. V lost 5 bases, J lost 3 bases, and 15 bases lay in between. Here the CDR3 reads CASSAKLVGTDTQYF. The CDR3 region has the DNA TGTGCCAGCAGCGCCAAACTAGTAGGGACAGATACGCAGTATTTT.

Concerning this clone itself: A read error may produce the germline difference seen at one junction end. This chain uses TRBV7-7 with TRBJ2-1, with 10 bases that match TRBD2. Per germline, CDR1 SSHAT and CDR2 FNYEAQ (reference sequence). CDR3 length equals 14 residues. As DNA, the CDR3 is TGTGCTAGCAGCCATAGCGGGAGGTACAATGAGCAGTTCTTC. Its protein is CASSHSGRYNEQFF.

DNA for the CDR3: TGTGCCTGGAGTGTACGTATGGAGACCCAGTACTTC. Its protein product is CAWSVRMETQYF. The chain uses TRBV30 and TRBJ2-5; D not resolved. The ends were cut back, 0 bases at V and 5 bases at J, with 7 bases in the middle. This CDR3 is built from 12 residues. Germline V gives CDR1 GTSNPN, CDR2 SVGIG (reference sequence).

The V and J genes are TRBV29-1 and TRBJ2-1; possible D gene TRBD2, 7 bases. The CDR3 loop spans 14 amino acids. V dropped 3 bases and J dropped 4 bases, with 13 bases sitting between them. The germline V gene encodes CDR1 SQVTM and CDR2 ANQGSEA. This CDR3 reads CSVEGGAQYNEQFF. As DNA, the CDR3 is TGCAGCGTTGAGGGGGGGGCGCAGTACAATGAGCAGTTCTTC.

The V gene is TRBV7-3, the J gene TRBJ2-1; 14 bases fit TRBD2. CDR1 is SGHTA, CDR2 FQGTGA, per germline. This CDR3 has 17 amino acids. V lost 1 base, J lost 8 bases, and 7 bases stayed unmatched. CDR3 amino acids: CASSLMVSGLAGDEQFF. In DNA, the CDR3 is TGTGCCAGCAGCTTAATGGTGTCGGGACTAGCGGGAGATGAGCAGTTCTTC.

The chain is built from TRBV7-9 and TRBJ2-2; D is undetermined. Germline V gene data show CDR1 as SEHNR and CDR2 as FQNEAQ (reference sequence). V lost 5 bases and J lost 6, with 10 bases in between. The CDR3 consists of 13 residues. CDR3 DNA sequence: TGTGCCAGCAGCCGGGTCCCTTCCGGGGAGCTGTTTTTT. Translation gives CASSRVPSGELFF. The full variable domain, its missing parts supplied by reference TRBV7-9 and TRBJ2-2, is DTGVSQNPRHKITKRGQNVTFRCDPISEHNRLYWYRQTLGQGPEFLTYFQNEAQLEKSRLLSDRFSAERPKGSFSTLEIQRTEQGDSAMYLCASSRVPSGELFFGEGSRLTVL.

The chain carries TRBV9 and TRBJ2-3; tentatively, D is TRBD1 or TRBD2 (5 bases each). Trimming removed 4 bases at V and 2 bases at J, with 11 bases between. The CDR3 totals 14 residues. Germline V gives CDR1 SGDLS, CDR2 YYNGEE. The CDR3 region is CASSPRGHTDTQYF. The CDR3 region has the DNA TGTGCCAGCAGCCCCCGGGGCCACACAGATACGCAGTATTTT.

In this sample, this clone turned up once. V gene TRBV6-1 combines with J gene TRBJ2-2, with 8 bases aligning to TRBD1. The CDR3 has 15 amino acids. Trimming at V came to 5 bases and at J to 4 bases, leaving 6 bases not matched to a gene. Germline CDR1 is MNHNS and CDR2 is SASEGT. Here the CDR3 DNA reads TGTGCCAGCAGTAAGGACAGGGTGGGCACCGGGGAGCTGTTTTTT. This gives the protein CASSKDRVGTGELFF.